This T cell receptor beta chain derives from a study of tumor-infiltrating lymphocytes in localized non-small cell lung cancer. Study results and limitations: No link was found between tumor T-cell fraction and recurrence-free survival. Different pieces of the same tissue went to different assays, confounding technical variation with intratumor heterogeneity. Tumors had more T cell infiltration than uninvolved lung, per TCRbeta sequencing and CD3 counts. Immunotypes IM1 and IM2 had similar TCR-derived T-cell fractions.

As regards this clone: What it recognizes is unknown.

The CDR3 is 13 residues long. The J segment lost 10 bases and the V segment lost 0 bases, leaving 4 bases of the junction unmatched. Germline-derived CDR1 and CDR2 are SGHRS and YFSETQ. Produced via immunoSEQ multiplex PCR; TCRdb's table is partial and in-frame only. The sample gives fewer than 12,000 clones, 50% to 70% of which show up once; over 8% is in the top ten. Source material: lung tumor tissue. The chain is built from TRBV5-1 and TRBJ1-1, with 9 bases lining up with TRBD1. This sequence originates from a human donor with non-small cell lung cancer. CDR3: CASSLVGDRVAFF. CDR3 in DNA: TGCGCCAGCAGCTTGGTGGGGGACAGGGTAGCTTTCTTT.